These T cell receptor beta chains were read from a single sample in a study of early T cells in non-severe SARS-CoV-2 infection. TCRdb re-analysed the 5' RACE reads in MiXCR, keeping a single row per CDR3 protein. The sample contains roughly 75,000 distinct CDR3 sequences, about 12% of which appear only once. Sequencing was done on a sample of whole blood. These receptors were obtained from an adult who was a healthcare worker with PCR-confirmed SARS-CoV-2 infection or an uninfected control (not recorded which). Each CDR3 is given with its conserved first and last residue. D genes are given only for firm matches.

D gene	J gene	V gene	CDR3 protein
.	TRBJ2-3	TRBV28	CASISGAGGTDTQYF
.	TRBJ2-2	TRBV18	CASSVGPIGELFF
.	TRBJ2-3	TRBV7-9	CASSSLGSDTDTQYF
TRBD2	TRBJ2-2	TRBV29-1	CSVERGRGTGELFF
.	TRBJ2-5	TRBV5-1	CANSPLGEDQETQYF
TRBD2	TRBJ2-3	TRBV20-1	CSARAGLPQYF
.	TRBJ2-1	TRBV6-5	CASSLGGSRRGEQFF
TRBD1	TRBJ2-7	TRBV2	CASSRRPGGYEQYF
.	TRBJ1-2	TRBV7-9	CASSLAVNYGYTF
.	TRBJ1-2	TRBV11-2	CASSLLQGWNYGYTF
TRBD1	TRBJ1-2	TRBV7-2	CASRRTLTGFYGYTF
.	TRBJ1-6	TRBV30	CAWSPPGHSNSPLHF
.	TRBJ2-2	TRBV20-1	CSARDLRGALDTGELFF
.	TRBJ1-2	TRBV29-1	CSSTGPYGYTF
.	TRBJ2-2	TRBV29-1	CSVVGNTGELFF
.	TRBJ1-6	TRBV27	CASSLRPGGNSPLHF
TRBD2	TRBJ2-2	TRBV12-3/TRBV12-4	CASSLGGSNTGELFF